Reported below is one T cell receptor (beta chain). Its target is unknown. This entry belongs to a study of CXCR3-negative and CXCR3-positive naive CD8 T cells. Study-wide points: Memory CD8+ T cell repertoires were far less diverse than both naive subsets. Naive CXCR3-negative cells resembled naive CXCR3-positive cells in TRBV-TRBJ usage; memory cells differed. TRB CDR3 properties served as the basis for inferring TCR strength, and surface CD5 was comparable between naive subsets.

UMI-tagged TRB cDNA libraries were built via 5' RACE. TCRdb reprocessed the 5' RACE reads, with one entry per CDR3 protein and no DNA. The sample is made up of fewer than 90,000 distinct CDR3 sequences, and the top ten hold around 1.4% of it. Cells that were CD45RO-CCR7+CD27+CD95- constituted naive CD8+ T cells. This CDR3 has 15 residues. Germline CDR1 and CDR2: MDHEN and SYDVKM. The sequenced material came from naive CXCR3- CD8+ T cells from blood. The subset is: CD45RO-CCR7+CD27+CD95- naive CD8+ T cells lacking CXCR3 (TNR3-). This receptor was identified in a human donor in good health. Some clones in this sample may be carry-over from other donors' samples. The rearrangement joins TRBV28 to TRBJ2-3; TCRdb picks TRBD1, but there is no DNA to check that call. CDR3 in amino acids: CASSVSTAPADTQYF.